The sequence of this TCR beta chain was determined in a study of response to subunit inactivated influenza vaccine listed by TCRdb under 2018. Study-wide context: Deep quantitative T cell receptor repertoire profiling was used in the study to track responses to a trivalent subunit inactivated influenza vaccine.

The library was prepared using RT-PCR. The instrument given in TCRdb is Illumina HiSeq 2500. In TCRdb, the public reads were trimmed at Q25 with fastp and aligned with MiXCR, with productive beta chains retained. Rows merge per CDR3 protein into single entries with the most common DNA and genes. The sample yields some 850,000 distinct CDR3 sequences; around 20% were counted once. Approximately 11% of the sample comes from the top ten. At the junction V is shortened by 5 bases and J by 2 bases, with 19 bases in between. CDR3 length: 15 amino acids, cysteine to phenylalanine. Of the read, only the CDR3 DNA is kept; its 45 bases are in frame from base 1. Taken from the germline V gene (reference sequence), the CDR1 and CDR2 loops are DFQATT and SNEGSKA. General findings and caveats noted by the study authors: The authors proposed that each seasonal influenza vaccination may bring in only a limited number of new T cells.

Points on this clonotype: No antigen is known for it. Within one base of it there is no much larger clone, and no base qualities were kept.

The chain is encoded by TRBV20-1 joined to TRBJ2-7, with a tentative D gene TRBD2 over 7 matching bases. The source was PBMCs from blood, collected about 5 days after vaccination. The TCR was taken from a man between 45 and 60 years old who received an inactivated influenza vaccine. Donor details come from another sample of the same person, matched by shared clones. CDR3 sequence: CSAAPVGGRTYEQYF. In nucleotide form, the sequence is TGCAGTGCTGCACCCGTCGGGGGGCGGACCTACGAGCAGTACTTC.